The 23 T cell receptor beta chains below come from one sample, sequenced in a study of blood T cell repertoires in COVID-19. The method was immunoSEQ multiplex PCR; TCRdb's version includes in-frame clones alone and lacks a portion of them. The table has more than 200,000 clones, around 88% seen once; the top ten hold over 1.2%. Sequenced material: peripheral blood. These receptors came from a man at least 80 years old with acute or convalescent COVID-19.

This clone was picked up one time. The genes are TRBV7-6 and TRBJ1-6; D remains ambiguous. The CDR3 extends over 15 amino acids. The V gene lost 1 base and the J gene lost 5 bases, with 9 bases spanning the gap. Germline CDR1 is SGHVS and CDR2 is FNYEAQ. The CDR3 spells CASSLGSTNNSPLHF. DNA of the CDR3: TGTGCCAGCAGCTTAGGCTCCACTAATAATTCACCCCTCCACTTT.

The chain uses TRBV19 and TRBJ1-1, with a weak D call TRBD1 (5 bases). This CDR3 is 15 amino acids long. Trimming took 5 bases from V and 1 from J, leaving 14 bases between them. CDR1 and CDR2 (germline): LNHDA, SQIVND (reference sequence). This CDR3 is CASSVPGGKNTEAFF. In DNA form, the CDR3 reads TGTGCCAGTAGTGTACCCGGGGGGAAGAACACTGAAGCTTTCTTT. The full variable domain, its missing parts supplied by reference TRBV19 and TRBJ1-1, is DGGITQSPKYLFRKEGQNVTLSCEQNLNHDAMYWYRQDPGQGLRLIYYSQIVNDFQKGDIAEGYSVSREKKESFPLTVTSAQKNPTAFYLCASSVPGGKNTEAFFGQGTRLTVV.

The CDR3 sequence is CASSPVAETQYF. For the CDR3, the DNA is TGTGCCAGCAGTCCAGTGGCAGAGACCCAGTACTTC. The chain uses TRBV12-3 or TRBV12-4 and TRBJ2-5; D gene ambiguous. This CDR3 is built from 12 residues. Between the trimmed V and J ends, which lost 5 bases and 4 bases, there was a span of 8 bases.

This clone was recorded once. The chain links TRBV29-1 to TRBJ2-1; unclear D gene. Trimming stripped 5 bases from V and 5 bases from J, with 13 bases between. CDR1 is SQVTM, CDR2 ANQGSEA, per germline. The CDR3 runs 13 residues. The CDR3 nucleotides read TGCAGCGTTTATAGGCGGTCGGACAATGAGCAGTTCTTC. Its protein is CSVYRRSDNEQFF.

The J gene is TRBJ2-3, the V gene TRBV7-6; 12 positions agree with TRBD2. The germline CDR1 and CDR2 sequences are SGHVS and FNYEAQ. This CDR3 has 17 amino acids. V dropped 5 bases and J dropped 1; count of bases not matched to a gene: 7. CDR3 sequence reads: CASSLGLAGGGTDTQYF. The CDR3 nucleotides read TGTGCCAGCAGCCTAGGCCTAGCGGGGGGGGGCACAGATACGCAGTATTTT.

V usage is TRBV7-2 and J usage is TRBJ1-3; D uncertain. The CDR3 is 13 residues long. Germline V gives CDR1 SGHTA, CDR2 FQGNSA. V lost 3 bases, J lost 0 bases, and 3 bases lay in between. The CDR3 here is CASSFHSGNTIYF. CDR3 nucleotide sequence: TGTGCCAGCAGCTTCCACTCTGGAAACACCATATATTTT.

The J gene is TRBJ1-2, the V gene TRBV19; D is uncertain. Trimming took off 4 bases at V and 4 bases at J, with 13 bases between the two ends. Germline V lookup: CDR1 LNHDA, CDR2 SQIVND (reference sequence). The CDR3 is 14 residues long. The CDR3 here is CASSNSGVPYGYTF. Here the CDR3 DNA reads TGTGCCAGTAGTAACTCCGGGGTCCCCTATGGCTACACCTTC. The full variable domain, completed using reference TRBV19 and TRBJ1-2, is DGGITQSPKYLFRKEGQNVTLSCEQNLNHDAMYWYRQDPGQGLRLIYYSQIVNDFQKGDIAEGYSVSREKKESFPLTVTSAQKNPTAFYLCASSNSGVPYGYTFGSGTRLTVV.

The V call is TRBV24-1, the J call TRBJ2-2, with 7 positions matching TRBD1. The CDR3 loop spans 15 amino acids. V was clipped by 9 bases and J by 0 bases; unmatched bases: 6. Germline V CDR1 and CDR2: KGHDR, SFDVKD. CDR3 amino acids: CATGTAPSNTGELFF. The CDR3, as DNA: TGTGCCACCGGGACAGCACCTTCGAACACCGGGGAGCTGTTTTTT.

V is TRBV6-5 and J is TRBJ1-2; 7 bases map to TRBD1. The V gene end was trimmed by 4 bases and the J gene end by 4 bases; junction bases not matched to a gene: 6. This CDR3 region has 14 residues. Germline V gene data show CDR1 as MNHEY and CDR2 as SVGAGI. This chain's CDR3 is CASSFRGRTYGYTF. CDR3 bases: TGTGCCAGCAGTTTTAGGGGGCGCACCTATGGCTACACCTTC.

J is TRBJ2-3 and V is TRBV7-2; D might be TRBD2 (6 bases). Per the germline V gene, CDR1 is SGHTA and CDR2 is FQGNSA. This CDR3 has 16 amino acids. V lost 4 bases, J lost 6 bases, and 20 bases lay in between. For the CDR3, the DNA is TGTGCCAGCAGCTCGATTGTATTCTTAAGCGGGGATACGCAGTATTTT. Amino acids: CASSSIVFLSGDTQYF.

V is TRBV5-3 and J is TRBJ2-5; the D gene is possibly TRBD1 (5 bases). TRBV5-3 has ORF status, its function being uncertain. This CDR3 is built from 15 residues. The V gene lost 0 bases and the J gene lost 2 bases, with 11 bases spanning the gap. The CDR3 DNA reads as TGTGCCAGAAGCTTGGAGCGAGCAGGGCAAGAGACCCAGTACTTC. Translating it yields CARSLERAGQETQYF.

The chain links TRBV27 to TRBJ2-7; TRBD2 aligns across 7 bases. The CDR3 is 13 amino acids. Germline V CDR1 and CDR2: MNHEY, SMNVEV (reference sequence). V lost 3 bases, J lost 3 bases, and 2 bases stayed unmatched. CDR3 nucleotides: TGTGCCAGCAGTTTTGGGGGGGGCTACGAGCAGTACTTC. Its translation is CASSFGGGYEQYF.

This chain connects TRBV5-6 to TRBJ1-6; D is possibly TRBD1 (6 bases). The CDR3 sequence is 16 residues long. Germline V gene sequence: CDR1 SGHDT, CDR2 YYEEEE. Trimming shortened V by 0 bases and J by 9 bases, and 16 bases separated the two germline ends. The CDR3 DNA is TGTGCCAGCAGCTTGGGGCGGGGGCGCTTTGCTTCACCCCTCCACTTT. This gives the protein CASSLGRGRFASPLHF.

As concerns this clone: This sample also contains other DNA sequences that code for the same CDR3. The rearrangement joins TRBV28 to TRBJ1-3; weak D call: TRBD1 (5 bases). Germline V gene lookup returns CDR1 MDHEN and CDR2 SYDVKM. V gave up 3 bases and J gave up 3 bases, with 9 bases separating them. The CDR3 is 14 amino acids. CDR3 loop: CASSLGQGGNTIYF. CDR3 sequence (DNA): TGTGCCAGCAGTTTGGGGCAGGGTGGAAACACCATATATTTT.

The chain is built from TRBV5-6 and TRBJ1-1; D call uncertain. CDR3 length equals 15 residues. Per the germline V gene, CDR1 is SGHDT and CDR2 is YYEEEE. Trimming left V 0 bases short and J 2 bases short, with 11 bases between. For the CDR3, the DNA is TGTGCCAGCAGCTTGGTAGGGAGGTCAAACACTGAAGCTTTCTTT. It specifies CASSLVGRSNTEAFF.

The CDR3 reads CASSADLGDEKLFF. The CDR3 nucleotides are TGTGCCAGCAGCGCCGACCTGGGCGATGAAAAACTGTTTTTT. The J gene is TRBJ1-4, the V gene TRBV7-2; D not resolved. V lost 5 bases and J lost 6, with 13 bases in between. The CDR3 contains 14 residues. Per germline, CDR1 SGHTA and CDR2 FQGNSA.

The chain is built from TRBV28 and TRBJ1-4; the D gene is possibly TRBD1 (5 bases). CDR3 length equals 14 residues. Trimming pared 6 bases from V and 4 bases from J, leaving 12 bases between. Germline assignment: CDR1 MDHEN and CDR2 SYDVKM. The CDR3 region is CASRLAGINEKLFF. The CDR3 DNA reads TGTGCCAGCAGACTGGCAGGGATTAATGAAAAACTGTTTTTT.

This clone was counted a single time. Other nucleotide sequences from this sample produce the same CDR3. This sequence joins TRBV6-2 or TRBV6-3 and TRBJ1-2, with D perhaps matching TRBD1 (6 bases). This CDR3 contains 13 residues. With 4 bases removed from V and 2 bases from J, the gap between germline ends came to 8 bases. Germline V lookup: CDR1 MNHEY, CDR2 SVGEGT. As DNA, the CDR3 is TGTGCCAGCAGTTTACAGGGAAACTATGGCTACACCTTC. Its protein product is CASSLQGNYGYTF.

The chain is built from TRBV6-2 or TRBV6-3 and TRBJ1-5; 7 bases align to TRBD1. Germline V gene sequence: CDR1 MNHEY, CDR2 SVGEGT. The CDR3 spans 16 residues. V gave up 6 bases and J gave up 4 bases; unmatched junction bases: 12. Here the CDR3 DNA reads TGTGCCAGCAGCAGACCCGGGGACAGCTATAATCAGCCCCAGCATTTT. Amino acids: CASSRPGDSYNQPQHF.

This chain uses TRBV29-1 with TRBJ2-1, with 7 positions matching TRBD1. Germline V lookup: CDR1 SQVTM, CDR2 ANQGSEA. Trimming took 6 bases from V and 6 from J; bases not matched to a gene: 11. The CDR3 extends over 14 amino acids. The DNA of the CDR3 is TGCAGCGTCTCGACAGGGCCGGGATCCAATGAGCAGTTCTTC. Protein: CSVSTGPGSNEQFF.

The chain recombines TRBV4-1 with TRBJ2-7, with D possibly being TRBD2 (5 bases). V lost 0 bases to trimming and J lost 3 bases, with 12 bases between them. Germline V gene sequence: CDR1 MGHRA, CDR2 YSYEKL. The CDR3 runs to 15 residues. The CDR3: CASSQDRGWGYEQYF. The CDR3 DNA reads as TGCGCCAGCAGCCAAGATCGGGGTTGGGGCTACGAGCAGTACTTC.

The gene calls are TRBV6-4 and TRBJ1-4, with 10 bases fitting TRBD1. V lost 6 bases to trimming and J lost 8 bases; unmatched junction nucleotides: 6. The germline gives CDR1 MRHNA, CDR2 SNTAGT. The CDR3 is 14 residues long. The CDR3 DNA is TGTGCCAGCAGCCCGACAGGGGGCATGGAAAAACTGTTTTTT. Translated, it gives CASSPTGGMEKLFF.

The V gene is TRBV11-2, the J gene TRBJ2-7; 9 nucleotides line up with TRBD2. The ends lost 4 bases at V and 3 bases at J; junction bases unmatched: 4. This CDR3 is built from 14 residues. Germline lookup yields CDR1 SGHAT and CDR2 FQNNGV. The CDR3 is CASSYSGGDYEQYF. The CDR3 coding sequence is TGTGCCAGCAGCTATAGCGGGGGAGACTACGAGCAGTACTTC.